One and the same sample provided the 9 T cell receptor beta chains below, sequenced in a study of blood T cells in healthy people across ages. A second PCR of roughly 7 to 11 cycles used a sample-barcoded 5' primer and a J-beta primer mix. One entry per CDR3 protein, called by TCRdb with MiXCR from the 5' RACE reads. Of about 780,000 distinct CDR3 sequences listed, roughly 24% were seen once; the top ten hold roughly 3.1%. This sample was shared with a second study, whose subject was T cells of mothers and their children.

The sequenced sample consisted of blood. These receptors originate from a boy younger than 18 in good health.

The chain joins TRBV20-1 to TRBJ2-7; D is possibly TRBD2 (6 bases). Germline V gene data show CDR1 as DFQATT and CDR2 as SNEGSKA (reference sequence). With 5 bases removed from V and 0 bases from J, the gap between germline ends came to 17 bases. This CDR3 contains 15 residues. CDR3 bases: TGCAGTGCTTCCGGGACTGACTTCAGCTCCTACGAGCAGTACTTC. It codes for CSASGTDFSSYEQYF.

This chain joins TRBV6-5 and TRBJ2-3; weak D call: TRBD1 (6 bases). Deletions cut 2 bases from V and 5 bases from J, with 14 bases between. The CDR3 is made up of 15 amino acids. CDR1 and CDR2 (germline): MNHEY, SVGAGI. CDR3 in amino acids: CASSYTYRVEDTQYF. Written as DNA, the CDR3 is TGTGCCAGCAGTTACACCTACAGGGTTGAAGATACGCAGTATTTT.

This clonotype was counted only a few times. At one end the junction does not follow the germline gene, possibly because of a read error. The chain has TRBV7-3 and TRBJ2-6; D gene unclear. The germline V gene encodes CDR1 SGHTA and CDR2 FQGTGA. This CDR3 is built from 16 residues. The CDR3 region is CATSPGRSSGANVLTF. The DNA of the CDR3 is TGTGCCACCAGCCCAGGACGGAGCTCTGGGGCCAACGTCCTGACTTTC.

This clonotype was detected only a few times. The DNA for the CDR3 is TGTGCCAGCAGCCACAGGGGGGGCACTGAAGCTTTCTTT. Its translation is CASSHRGGTEAFF. The V call is TRBV12-3 or TRBV12-4, the J call TRBJ1-1, with TRBD1 identical over 8 bases. J gave up 4 bases and V 6 bases, and 4 bases lay outside the gene matches. The length of the CDR3 is 13 residues.

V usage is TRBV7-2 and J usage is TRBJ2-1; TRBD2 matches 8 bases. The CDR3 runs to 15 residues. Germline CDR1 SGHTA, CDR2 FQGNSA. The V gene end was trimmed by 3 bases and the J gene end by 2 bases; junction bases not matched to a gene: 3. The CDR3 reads CASSFASGPYNEQFF. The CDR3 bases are TGTGCCAGCAGCTTTGCTAGCGGGCCCTACAATGAGCAGTTCTTC.

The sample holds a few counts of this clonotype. CDR3 DNA: TGTGCCAGCAGCAATGAGCAGAACACTGAAGCTTTCTTT. Its protein is CASSNEQNTEAFF. This sequence joins TRBV3-1 and TRBJ1-1; D not resolved. Trimming took off 5 bases at V and 1 base at J, with 8 bases between the two ends. This CDR3 has 13 amino acids. Looked up from germline, CDR1 is LGHDT and CDR2 is YNNKEL (reference sequence). The full variable domain, its missing parts supplied by reference TRBV3-1 and TRBJ1-1, is DTAVSQTPKYLVTQMGNDKSIKCEQNLGHDTMYWYKQDSKKFLKIMFSYNNKELIINETVPNRFSPKSPDKAHLNLHINSLELGDSAVYFCASSNEQNTEAFFGQGTRLTVV.

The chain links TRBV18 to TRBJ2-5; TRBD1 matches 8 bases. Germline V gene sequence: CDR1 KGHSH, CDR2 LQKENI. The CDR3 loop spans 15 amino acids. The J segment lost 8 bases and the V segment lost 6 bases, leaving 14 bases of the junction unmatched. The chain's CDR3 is CASSLQGARDSTQYF. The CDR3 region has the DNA TGTGCCAGCTCGCTGCAGGGGGCTCGGGACTCTACCCAGTACTTC.

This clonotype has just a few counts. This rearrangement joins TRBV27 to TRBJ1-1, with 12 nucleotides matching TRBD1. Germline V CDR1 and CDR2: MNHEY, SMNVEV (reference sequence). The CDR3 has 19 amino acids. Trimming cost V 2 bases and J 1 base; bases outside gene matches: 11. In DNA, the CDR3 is TGTGCCAGCAGTTTACATCGCGGGACAGGGGGCTCAGCGAACACTGAAGCTTTCTTT. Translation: CASSLHRGTGGSANTEAFF.

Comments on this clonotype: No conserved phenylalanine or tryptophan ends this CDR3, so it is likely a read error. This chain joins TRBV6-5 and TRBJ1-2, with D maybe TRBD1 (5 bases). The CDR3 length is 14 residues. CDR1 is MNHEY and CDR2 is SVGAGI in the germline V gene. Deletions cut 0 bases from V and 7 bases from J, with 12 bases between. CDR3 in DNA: TGTGCCAGCAGTTACTCGAGCCGGGGCACTGGCTACACCCTC. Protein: CASSYSSRGTGYTL.